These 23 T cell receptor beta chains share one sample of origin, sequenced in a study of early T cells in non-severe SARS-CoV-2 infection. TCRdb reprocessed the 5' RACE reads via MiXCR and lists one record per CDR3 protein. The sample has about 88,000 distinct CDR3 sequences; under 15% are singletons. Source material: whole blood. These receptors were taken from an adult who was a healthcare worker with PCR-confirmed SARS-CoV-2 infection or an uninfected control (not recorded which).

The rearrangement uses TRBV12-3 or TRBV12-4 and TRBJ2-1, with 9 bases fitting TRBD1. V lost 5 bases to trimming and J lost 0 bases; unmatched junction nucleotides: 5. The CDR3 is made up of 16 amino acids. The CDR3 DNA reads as TGTGCCAGCAGTCTTACGGGACAGGGCTCCTACAATGAGCAGTTCTTC. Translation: CASSLTGQGSYNEQFF.

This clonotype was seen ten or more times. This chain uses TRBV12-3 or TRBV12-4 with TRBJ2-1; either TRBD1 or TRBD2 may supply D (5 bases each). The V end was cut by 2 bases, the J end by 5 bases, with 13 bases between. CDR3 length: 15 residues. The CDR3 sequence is CASSLKSRGHNEQFF. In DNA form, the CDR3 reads TGTGCCAGCAGTTTAAAGAGCCGGGGACACAATGAGCAGTTCTTC.

In DNA form, the CDR3 reads TGTGCCAGCAGTCCCTCCAGCTCTGGAAACACCATATATTTT. Protein sequence: CASSPSSSGNTIYF. The J gene is TRBJ1-3, the V gene TRBV25-1, with D uncertain. Germline lookup yields CDR1 MGHDK and CDR2 SYGVNS. This CDR3 is built from 14 residues. The germline V and J ends were trimmed by 5 bases and 0 bases, with 8 bases remaining between them.

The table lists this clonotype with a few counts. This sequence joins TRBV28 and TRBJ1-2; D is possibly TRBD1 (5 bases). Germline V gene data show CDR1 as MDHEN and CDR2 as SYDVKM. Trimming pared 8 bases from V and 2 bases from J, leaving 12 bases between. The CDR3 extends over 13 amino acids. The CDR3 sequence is CASRLRDNYGYTF. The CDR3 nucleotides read TGTGCCAGCCGACTACGGGACAACTATGGCTACACCTTC.

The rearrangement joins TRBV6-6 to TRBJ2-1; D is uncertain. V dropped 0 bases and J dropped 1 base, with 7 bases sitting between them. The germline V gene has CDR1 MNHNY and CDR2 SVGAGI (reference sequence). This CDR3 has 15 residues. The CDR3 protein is CASSYSVLSYNEQFF. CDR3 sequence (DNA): TGTGCCAGCAGTTACTCGGTTCTGTCCTACAATGAGCAGTTCTTC.

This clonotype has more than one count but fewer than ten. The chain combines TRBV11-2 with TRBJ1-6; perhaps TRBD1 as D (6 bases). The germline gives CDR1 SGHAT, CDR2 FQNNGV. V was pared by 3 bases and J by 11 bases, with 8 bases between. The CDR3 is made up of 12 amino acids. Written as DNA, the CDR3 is TGTGCCAGCAGCTTTCAGGGGACACCCCTCCACTTT. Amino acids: CASSFQGTPLHF.

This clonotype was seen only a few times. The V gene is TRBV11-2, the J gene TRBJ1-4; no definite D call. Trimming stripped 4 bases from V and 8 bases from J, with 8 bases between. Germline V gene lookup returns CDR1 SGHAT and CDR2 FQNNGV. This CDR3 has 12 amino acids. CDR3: CASSSGPEKLFF. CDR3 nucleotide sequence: TGTGCCAGCAGCTCCGGGCCGGAAAAACTGTTTTTT.

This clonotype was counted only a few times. CDR3 loop: CASSTRRQGSYEQYF. The CDR3 bases are TGTGCCAGCAGCACCCGCAGACAGGGATCCTACGAGCAGTACTTC. The V gene is TRBV5-4, the J gene TRBJ2-7; 7 bases align to TRBD1. This CDR3 comprises 15 residues. Trimming cost V 4 bases and J 1 base; bases outside gene matches: 8. The germline V gene has CDR1 SGHNT and CDR2 YYREEE (reference sequence).

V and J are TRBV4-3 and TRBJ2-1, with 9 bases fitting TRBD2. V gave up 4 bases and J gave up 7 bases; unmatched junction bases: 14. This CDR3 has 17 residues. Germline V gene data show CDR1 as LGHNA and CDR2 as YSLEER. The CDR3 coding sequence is TGCGCCAGCAGCCCGTTAGCGGGAGACGCCGACTTTAATGAGCAGTTCTTC. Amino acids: CASSPLAGDADFNEQFF.

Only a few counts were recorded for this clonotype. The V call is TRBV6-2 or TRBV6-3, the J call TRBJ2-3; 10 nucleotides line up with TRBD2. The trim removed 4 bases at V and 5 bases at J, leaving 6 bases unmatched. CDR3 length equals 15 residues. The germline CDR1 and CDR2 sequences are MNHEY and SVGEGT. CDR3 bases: TGTGCCAGCAGTTTTCTAGCGGGAGTTGGAGATACGCAGTATTTT. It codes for CASSFLAGVGDTQYF.

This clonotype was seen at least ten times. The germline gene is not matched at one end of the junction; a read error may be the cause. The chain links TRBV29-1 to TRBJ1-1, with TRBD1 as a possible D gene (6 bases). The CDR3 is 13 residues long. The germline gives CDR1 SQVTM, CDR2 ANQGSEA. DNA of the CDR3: TGCAGCGTTGCTCCCAGGCGGGACACTGAAGTTTTCTTT. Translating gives CSVAPRRDTEVFF.

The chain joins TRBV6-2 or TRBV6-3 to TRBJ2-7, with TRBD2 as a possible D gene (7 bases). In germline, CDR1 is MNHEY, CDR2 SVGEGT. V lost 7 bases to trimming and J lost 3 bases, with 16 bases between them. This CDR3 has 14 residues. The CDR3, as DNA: TGTGCCAGCACCAAAGCGGGACAACTCTACGAGCAGTACTTC. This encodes CASTKAGQLYEQYF.

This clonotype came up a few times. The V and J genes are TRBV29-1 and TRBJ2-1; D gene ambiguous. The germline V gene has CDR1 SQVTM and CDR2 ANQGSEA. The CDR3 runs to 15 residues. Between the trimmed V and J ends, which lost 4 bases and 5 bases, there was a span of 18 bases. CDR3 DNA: TGCAGCGTTGCTGCCCTCGCGCCTAAACACAATGAGCAGTTCTTC. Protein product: CSVAALAPKHNEQFF.

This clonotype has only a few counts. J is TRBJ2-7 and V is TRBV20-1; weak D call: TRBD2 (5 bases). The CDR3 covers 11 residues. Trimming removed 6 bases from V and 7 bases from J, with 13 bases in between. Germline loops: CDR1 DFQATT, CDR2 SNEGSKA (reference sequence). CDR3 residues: CSAKLVGEQYF. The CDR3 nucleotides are TGCAGTGCAAAACTAGTGGGGGAGCAGTACTTC.

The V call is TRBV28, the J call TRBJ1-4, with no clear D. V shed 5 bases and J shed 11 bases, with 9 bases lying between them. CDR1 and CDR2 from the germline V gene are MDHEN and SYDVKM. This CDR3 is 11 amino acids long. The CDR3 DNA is TGTGCCAGCAGTAATAGGGAGAAACTGTTTTTT. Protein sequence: CASSNREKLFF. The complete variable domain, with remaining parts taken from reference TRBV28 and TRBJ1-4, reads DVKVTQSSRYLVKRTGEKVFLECVQDMDHENMFWYRQDPGLGLRLIYFSYDVKMKEKGDIPEGYSVSREKKERFSLILESASTNQTSMYLCASSNREKLFFGSGTQLSVL.

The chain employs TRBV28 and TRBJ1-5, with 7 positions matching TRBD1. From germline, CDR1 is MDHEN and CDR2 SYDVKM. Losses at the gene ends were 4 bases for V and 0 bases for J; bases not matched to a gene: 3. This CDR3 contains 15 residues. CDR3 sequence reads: CASSSRQGSNQPQHF. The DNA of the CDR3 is TGTGCCAGCAGTTCCCGACAGGGTAGCAATCAGCCCCAGCATTTT.

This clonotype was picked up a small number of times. CDR3 coding DNA: TGTGCCAGCTGCAGCGGGAGGATCCCCGGGGAGCTGTTTTTT. Its translation: CASCSGRIPGELFF. The gene calls are TRBV6-2 or TRBV6-3 and TRBJ2-2; 9 positions agree with TRBD2. V shed 8 bases and J 6 bases; nucleotides not matched to a gene: 7. CDR3 length equals 14 residues. CDR1 and CDR2 (germline): MNHEY, SVGEGT.

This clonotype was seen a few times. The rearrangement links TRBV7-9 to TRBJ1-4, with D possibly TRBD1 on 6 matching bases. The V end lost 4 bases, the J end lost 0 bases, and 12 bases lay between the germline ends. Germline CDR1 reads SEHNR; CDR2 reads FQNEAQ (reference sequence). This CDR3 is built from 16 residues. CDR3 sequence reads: CASSSGAGATNEKLFF. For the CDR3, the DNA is TGTGCCAGCAGCTCGGGGGCGGGTGCAACTAATGAAAAACTGTTTTTT.

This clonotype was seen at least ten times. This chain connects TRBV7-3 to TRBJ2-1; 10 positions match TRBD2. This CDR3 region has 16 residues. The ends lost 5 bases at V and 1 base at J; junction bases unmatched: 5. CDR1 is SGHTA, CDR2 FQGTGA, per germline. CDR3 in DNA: TGTGCCAGCAGCCGCTCTAGCGGGAGTTCCTACAATGAGCAGTTCTTC. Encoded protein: CASSRSSGSSYNEQFF.

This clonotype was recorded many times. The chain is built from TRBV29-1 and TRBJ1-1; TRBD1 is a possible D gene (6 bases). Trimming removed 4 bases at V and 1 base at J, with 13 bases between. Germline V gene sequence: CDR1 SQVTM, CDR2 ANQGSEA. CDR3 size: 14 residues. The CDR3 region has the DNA TGCAGCGTTGGGAACAGGGTCTCGAACACTGAAGCTTTCTTT. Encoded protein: CSVGNRVSNTEAFF. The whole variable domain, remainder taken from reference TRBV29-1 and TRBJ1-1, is SAVISQKPSRDICQRGTSLTIQCQVDSQVTMMFWYRQQPGQSLTLIATANQGSEATYESGFVIDKFPISRPNLTFSTLTVSNMSPEDSSIYLCSVGNRVSNTEAFFGQGTRLTVV.

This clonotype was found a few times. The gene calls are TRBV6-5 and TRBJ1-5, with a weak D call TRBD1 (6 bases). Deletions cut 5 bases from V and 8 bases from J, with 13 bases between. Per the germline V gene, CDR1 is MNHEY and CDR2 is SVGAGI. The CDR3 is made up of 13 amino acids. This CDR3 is CASSQQGIEPQHF. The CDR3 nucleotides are TGTGCCAGCAGTCAACAGGGTATTGAGCCCCAGCATTTT.

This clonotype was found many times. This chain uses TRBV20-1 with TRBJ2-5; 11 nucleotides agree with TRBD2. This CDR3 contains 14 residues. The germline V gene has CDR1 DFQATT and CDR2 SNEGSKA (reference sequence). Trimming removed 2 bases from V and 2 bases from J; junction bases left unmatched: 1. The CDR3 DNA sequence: TGCAGTGCTAGAATAGCGGGAGGGCAAGAGACCCAGTACTTC. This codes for CSARIAGGQETQYF.

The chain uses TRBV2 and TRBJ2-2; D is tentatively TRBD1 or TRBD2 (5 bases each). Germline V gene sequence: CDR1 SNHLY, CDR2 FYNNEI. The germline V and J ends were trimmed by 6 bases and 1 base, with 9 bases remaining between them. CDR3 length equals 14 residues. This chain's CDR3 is CASRGTENTGELFF. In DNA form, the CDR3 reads TGTGCCAGCAGGGGGACCGAGAACACCGGGGAGCTGTTTTTT.